This T cell receptor beta chain is from a study of cytomegalovirus exposure and HLA in healthy donors. General study points: Among the CMV-associated chains, three were confirmed in vitro as specific for CMV antigens.

There are 15 residues in the CDR3. Germline V gene lookup returns CDR1 SGHRS and CDR2 YFSETQ. With 3 bases clipped from V and 9 bases from J, the junction kept 10 bases outside the gene matches. About this clone itself: Its antigen is not identified.

This PCR relied on a set of 60 Vbeta primers and 13 Jbeta primers. Study processing details: Unique TCR beta chains numbered around 75 million in a later analysis, with 10 million to 14 million shared. Sequencing used immunoSEQ multiplex PCR; TCRdb keeps in-frame clones, though not all of them. Clone size and the V and J calls come from that table; the DNA yielded D and trimming. Of roughly 170,000 clones listed, approximately 80% are singletons. This chain joins TRBV5-1 and TRBJ2-1, with 9 bases that match TRBD2. Sequenced sample: PBMCs. This TCR was sampled from a woman aged 18-35 years in good health and CMV-seronegative. CDR3 sequence: CASSSVAGVLGEQFF. In nucleotides, the CDR3 is TGCGCCAGCAGCTCCGTAGCGGGAGTTCTTGGTGAGCAGTTCTTC.